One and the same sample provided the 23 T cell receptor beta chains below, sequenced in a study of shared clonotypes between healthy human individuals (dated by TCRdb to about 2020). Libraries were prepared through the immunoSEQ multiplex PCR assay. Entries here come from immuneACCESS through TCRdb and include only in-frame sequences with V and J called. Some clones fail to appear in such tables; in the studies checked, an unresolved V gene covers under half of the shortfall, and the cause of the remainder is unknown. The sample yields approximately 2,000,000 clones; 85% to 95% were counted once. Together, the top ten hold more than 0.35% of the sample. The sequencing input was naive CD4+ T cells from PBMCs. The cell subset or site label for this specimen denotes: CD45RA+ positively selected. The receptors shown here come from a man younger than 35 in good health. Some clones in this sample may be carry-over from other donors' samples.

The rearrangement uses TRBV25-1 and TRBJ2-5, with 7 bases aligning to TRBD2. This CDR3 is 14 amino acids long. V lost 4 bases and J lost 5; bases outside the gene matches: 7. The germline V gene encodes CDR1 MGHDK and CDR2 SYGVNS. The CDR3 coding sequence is TGTGCCAGCAGTGGGCGGGACTACGACGAGACCCAGTACTTC. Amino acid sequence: CASSGRDYDETQYF.

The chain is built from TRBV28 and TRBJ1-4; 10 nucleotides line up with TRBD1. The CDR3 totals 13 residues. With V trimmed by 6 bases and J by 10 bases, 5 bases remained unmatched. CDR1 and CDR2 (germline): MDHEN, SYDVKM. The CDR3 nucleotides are TGTGCCAGCAGCGTGACAGGGGGCGGAAAACTGTTTTTT. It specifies CASSVTGGGKLFF. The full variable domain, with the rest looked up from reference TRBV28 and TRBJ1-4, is DVKVTQSSRYLVKRTGEKVFLECVQDMDHENMFWYRQDPGLGLRLIYFSYDVKMKEKGDIPEGYSVSREKKERFSLILESASTNQTSMYLCASSVTGGGKLFFGSGTQLSVL.

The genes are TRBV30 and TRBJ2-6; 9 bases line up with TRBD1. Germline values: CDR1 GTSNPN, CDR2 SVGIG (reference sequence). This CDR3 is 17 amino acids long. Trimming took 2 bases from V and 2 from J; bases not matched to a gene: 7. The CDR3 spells CAWSSGTGWAGANVLTF. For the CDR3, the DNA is TGTGCCTGGAGTTCCGGGACAGGGTGGGCTGGGGCCAACGTCCTGACTTTC.

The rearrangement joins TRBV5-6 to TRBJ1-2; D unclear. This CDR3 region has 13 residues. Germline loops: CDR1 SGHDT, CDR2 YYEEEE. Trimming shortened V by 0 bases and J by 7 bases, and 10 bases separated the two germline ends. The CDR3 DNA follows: TGTGCCAGCAGCTTGGGGGCGCGGGGTGGCTACACCTTC. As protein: CASSLGARGGYTF.

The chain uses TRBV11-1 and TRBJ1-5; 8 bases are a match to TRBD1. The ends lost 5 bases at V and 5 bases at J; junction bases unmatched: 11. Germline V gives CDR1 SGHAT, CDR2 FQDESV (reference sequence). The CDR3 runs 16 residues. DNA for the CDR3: TGTGCCAGCAGCCCAACCACAGGGGGACGCGATCAGCCCCAGCATTTT. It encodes CASSPTTGGRDQPQHF.

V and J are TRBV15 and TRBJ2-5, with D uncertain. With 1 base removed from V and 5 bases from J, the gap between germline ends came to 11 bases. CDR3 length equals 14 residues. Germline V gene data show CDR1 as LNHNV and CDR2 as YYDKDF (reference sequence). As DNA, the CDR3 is TGTGCCACCAGCAGAGCTGGATTCACTGAGACCCAGTACTTC. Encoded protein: CATSRAGFTETQYF.

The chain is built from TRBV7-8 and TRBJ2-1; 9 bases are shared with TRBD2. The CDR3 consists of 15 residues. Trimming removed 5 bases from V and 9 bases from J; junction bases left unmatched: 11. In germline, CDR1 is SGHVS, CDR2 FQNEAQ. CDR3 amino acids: CASSDRLAAPVEQFF. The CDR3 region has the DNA TGTGCCAGCAGCGACAGACTAGCGGCACCGGTTGAGCAGTTCTTC.

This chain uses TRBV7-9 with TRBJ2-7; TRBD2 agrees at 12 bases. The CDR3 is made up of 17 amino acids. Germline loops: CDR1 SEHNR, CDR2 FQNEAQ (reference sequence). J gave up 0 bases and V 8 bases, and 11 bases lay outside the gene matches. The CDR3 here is CASASSGRAGSSYEQYF. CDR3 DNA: TGTGCCAGCGCCTCTAGCGGGAGGGCCGGGAGCTCCTACGAGCAGTACTTC.

This chain's CDR3 is CASSEGTTPTDTQYF. CDR3 DNA: TGCGCCAGCAGTGAGGGGACTACCCCCACAGATACGCAGTATTTT. This chain joins TRBV10-1 and TRBJ2-3, with 7 bases that match TRBD2. The CDR3 is 15 amino acids. Germline assignment: CDR1 WNHNN and CDR2 SYGVQD (reference sequence). Trimming at V came to 2 bases and at J to 2 bases, leaving 4 bases not matched to a gene.

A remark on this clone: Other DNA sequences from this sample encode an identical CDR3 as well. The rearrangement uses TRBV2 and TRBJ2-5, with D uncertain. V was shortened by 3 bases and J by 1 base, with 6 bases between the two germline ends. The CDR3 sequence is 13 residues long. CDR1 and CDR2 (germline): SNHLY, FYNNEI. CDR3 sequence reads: CASSDLGQETQYF. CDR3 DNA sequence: TGTGCCAGCAGTGATCTTGGCCAAGAGACCCAGTACTTC.

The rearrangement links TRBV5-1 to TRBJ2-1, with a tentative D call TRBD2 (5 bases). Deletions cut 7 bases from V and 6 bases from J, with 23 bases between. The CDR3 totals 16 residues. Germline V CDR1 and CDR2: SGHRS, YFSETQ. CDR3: CASGPLAIRKINEQFF. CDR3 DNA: TGCGCCAGCGGACCATTAGCGATAAGGAAGATCAATGAGCAGTTCTTC.

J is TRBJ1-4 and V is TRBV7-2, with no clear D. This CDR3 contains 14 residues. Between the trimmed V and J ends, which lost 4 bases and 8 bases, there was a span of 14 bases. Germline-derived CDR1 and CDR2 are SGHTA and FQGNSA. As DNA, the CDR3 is TGTGCCAGCAGCTGGAGGGTGCTAGAGGAAAAACTGTTTTTT. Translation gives CASSWRVLEEKLFF.

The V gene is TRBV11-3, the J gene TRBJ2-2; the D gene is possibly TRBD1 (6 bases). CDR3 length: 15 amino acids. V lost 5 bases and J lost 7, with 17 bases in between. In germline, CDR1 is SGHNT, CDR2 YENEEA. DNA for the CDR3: TGTGCCAGCAGCCCCATAGGCAGGGGAGTCGGGGAGCTGTTTTTT. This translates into CASSPIGRGVGELFF.

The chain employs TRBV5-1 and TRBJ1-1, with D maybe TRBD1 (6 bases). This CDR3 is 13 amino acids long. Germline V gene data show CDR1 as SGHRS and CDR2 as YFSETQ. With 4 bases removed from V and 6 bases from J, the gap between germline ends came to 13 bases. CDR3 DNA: TGCGCCAGCAGCCCCTCGGGGGCCGCTGAAGCTTTCTTT. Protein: CASSPSGAAEAFF.

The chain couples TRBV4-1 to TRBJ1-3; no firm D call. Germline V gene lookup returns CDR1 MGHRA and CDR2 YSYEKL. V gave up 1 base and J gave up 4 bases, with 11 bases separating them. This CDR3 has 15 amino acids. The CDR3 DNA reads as TGCGCCAGCAGCCAAGTCTGGGGATCAGGAAACACCATATATTTT. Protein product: CASSQVWGSGNTIYF.

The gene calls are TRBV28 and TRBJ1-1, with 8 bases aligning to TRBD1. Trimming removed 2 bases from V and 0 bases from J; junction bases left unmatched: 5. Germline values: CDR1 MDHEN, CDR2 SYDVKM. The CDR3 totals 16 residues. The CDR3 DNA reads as TGTGCCAGCAGTTTAGGCAGGGGGCGGGTGAACACTGAAGCTTTCTTT. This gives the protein CASSLGRGRVNTEAFF.

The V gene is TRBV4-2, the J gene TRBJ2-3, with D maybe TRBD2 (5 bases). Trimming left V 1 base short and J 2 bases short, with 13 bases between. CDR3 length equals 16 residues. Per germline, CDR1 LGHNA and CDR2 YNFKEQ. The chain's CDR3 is CASSQARRLHTDTQYF. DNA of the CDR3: TGTGCCAGCAGCCAAGCCAGGAGGCTACACACAGATACGCAGTATTTT.

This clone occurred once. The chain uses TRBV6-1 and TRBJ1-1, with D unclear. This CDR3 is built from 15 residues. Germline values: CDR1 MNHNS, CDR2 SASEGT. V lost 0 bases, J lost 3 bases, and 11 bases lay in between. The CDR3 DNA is TGTGCCAGCAGTGAAGCGTCCGGGTGGGACACTGAAGCTTTCTTT. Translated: CASSEASGWDTEAFF.

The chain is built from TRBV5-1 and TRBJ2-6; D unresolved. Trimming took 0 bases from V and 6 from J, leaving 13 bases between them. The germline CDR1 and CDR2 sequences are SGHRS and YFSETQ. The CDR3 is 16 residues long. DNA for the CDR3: TGCGCCAGCAGCTTGGCCCAATCGGGCCTGGCCAACGTCCTGACTTTC. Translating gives CASSLAQSGLANVLTF.

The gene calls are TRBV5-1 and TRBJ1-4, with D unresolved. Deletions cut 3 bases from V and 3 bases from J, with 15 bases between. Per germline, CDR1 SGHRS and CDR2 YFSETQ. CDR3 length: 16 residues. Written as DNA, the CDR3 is TGCGCCAGCAGCTCAAGCCACCCAGTCGCTAATGAAAAACTGTTTTTT. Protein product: CASSSSHPVANEKLFF.

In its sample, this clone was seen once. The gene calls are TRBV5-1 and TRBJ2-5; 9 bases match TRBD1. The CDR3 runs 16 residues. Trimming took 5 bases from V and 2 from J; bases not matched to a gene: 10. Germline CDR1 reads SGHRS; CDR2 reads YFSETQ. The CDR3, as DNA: TGCGCCAGCAGAAATCCCTACAGGGGGCGTCAAGAGACCCAGTACTTC. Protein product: CASRNPYRGRQETQYF.

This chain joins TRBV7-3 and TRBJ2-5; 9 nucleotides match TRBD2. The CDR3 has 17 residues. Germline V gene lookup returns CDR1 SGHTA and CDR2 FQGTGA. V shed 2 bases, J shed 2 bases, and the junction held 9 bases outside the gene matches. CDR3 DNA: TGTGCCAGCAGCTTAGGGGCTAGCGGGACTGGTCAAGAGACCCAGTACTTC. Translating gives CASSLGASGTGQETQYF.

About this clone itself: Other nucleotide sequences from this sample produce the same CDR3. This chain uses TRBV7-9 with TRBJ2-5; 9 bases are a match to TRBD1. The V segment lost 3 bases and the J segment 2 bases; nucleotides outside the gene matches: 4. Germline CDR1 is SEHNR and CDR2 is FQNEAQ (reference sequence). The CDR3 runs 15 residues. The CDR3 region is CASSLGTGYQETQYF. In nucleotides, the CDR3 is TGTGCCAGCAGCTTGGGGACAGGGTATCAAGAGACCCAGTACTTC.